This record looks at one T cell receptor beta chain sequence and its context. The data originate from a study of blood T cell repertoires in COVID-19. Study as a whole: Both acute and convalescent COVID-19 samples were obtained from the United States, Italy and Spain. In each case, the material was cDNA or gDNA derived from T cells, B-cell-depleted T cells, or PBMCs.

Original processing notes: Estimates of nucleated cell counts were drawn from the amplification of reference gene primers. Data came from immunoSEQ multiplex PCR; TCRdb stores just in-frame clones and leaves some out. The V and J calls and clone size come from that table; D and trimming were worked out from the DNA. The sample lists under 80,000 clones, around three quarters seen once, with around 32% in the top ten. V lost 6 bases and J lost 4, with 9 bases in between. This CDR3 region has 12 residues. Germline V gene lookup returns CDR1 MNHEY and CDR2 SVGAGI. The TCR originated in a human donor in a cohort sampled during active COVID-19. The V call is TRBV6-5, the J call TRBJ1-2; D might be TRBD1 (6 bases). Sample: peripheral blood. The CDR3 is CASSDRSYGYTF. CDR3 sequence (DNA): TGTGCCAGCAGCGACAGGAGCTATGGCTACACCTTC.